This T cell receptor (beta chain) was captured by sequencing in a study of T cells in Graves' hyperthyroidism and ophthalmopathy. As for the study in general: Peripheral blood sampling occurred at initial diagnosis, before any treatment. General observations from the study: Before onset, by a median of about six months, the model predicted ophthalmopathy. Most expanded thyroid clonotypes above 0.001 also appeared in blood.

Germline V gives CDR1 SGHVS, CDR2 FNYEAQ. This CDR3 has 15 residues. Deletions cut 4 bases from V and 2 bases from J, with 14 bases between. RNA transcripts were the template for amplifying TCR beta CDR3 regions. HTBI primers were used for first-round RT-PCR of the TCR CDR3. From the multiplex PCR reads, TCRdb called clonotypes with MiXCR, one entry per CDR3 protein. The profile shows about 360,000 distinct CDR3 sequences, roughly 14% of them singletons. This clonotype came up many times. Its cognate antigen is unknown. PBMCs were derived from approximately 10 ml fresh peripheral blood. The J gene is TRBJ2-5, the V gene TRBV7-6; D may be TRBD1 (6 bases). The receptor was derived from a woman aged 18-30 years with Graves' hyperthyroidism that later progressed to Graves' ophthalmopathy. Sequences were obtained from blood. CDR3 amino acids: CASSYRDTGQETQYF. The CDR3, as DNA: TGTGCCAGCAGCTACCGGGACACCGGGCAAGAGACCCAGTACTTC.